Included here is one T cell receptor (beta chain) sequence, with context. Its target is unknown. Primers for the PCR totalled 60 Vbeta and 13 Jbeta. Clones were sequenced by immunoSEQ multiplex PCR, and TCRdb holds only the in-frame ones, with some missing. The sample includes 130,000 to 150,000 clones, about three fifths of them seen just once. Germline loops: CDR1 MNHNS, CDR2 SASEGT. Trimming took off 4 bases at V and 6 bases at J, with 16 bases between the two ends. The CDR3 is 15 residues long. This record comes from a study of cytomegalovirus exposure and HLA in healthy donors. Study-wide background: HLA-typed donors were the source of about 81 million unique TCRs held in an early data release. Study-wide results and caveats: Available immune exposure information covered CMV serostatus only.

The chain is built from TRBV6-1 and TRBJ1-5; D unclear. Specimen: PBMCs. The receptor was derived from a woman in her thirties in good health and CMV-seropositive. CDR3 sequence: CASSARLRGVQPQHF. CDR3 coding DNA: TGTGCCAGCAGTGCTCGGCTTCGGGGAGTTCAGCCCCAGCATTTT.